This T cell receptor (beta chain) was recovered during a study of post-analysis software for immune sequencing data. Study results and limitations: Samples made in the same batch grouped tightly together by F measure. Patients used a few TRBV segments, including TRBV5-6, TRBV5-1 and TRBV20-1, more often than controls.

Prepared libraries of TCR beta cDNA carried unique molecular identifiers. TCRdb analysed the PCR reads with MiXCR anew, one entry per CDR3 protein. Found here are about 560,000 distinct CDR3 sequences, about 44% of them singletons; the top ten hold around 1.7%. This clonotype was seen more than once but under ten times. The antigen remains undetermined. This CDR3 is built from 18 residues. The germline V gene has CDR1 SGHTA and CDR2 FQGNSA. V gave up 6 bases and J gave up 1 base; unmatched junction bases: 14. The sample was blood. This chain links TRBV7-2 with TRBJ2-3; 9 positions match TRBD2. This clonotype originated in a girl aged 10-17 years with multiple sclerosis. The CDR3 sequence: CASSLHLRAGGGTDTQYF. CDR3 nucleotide sequence: TGTGCCAGCAGTCTGCACCTTAGAGCGGGGGGTGGCACAGATACGCAGTATTTT.